The 21 T cell receptor beta chains below come from one sample, sequenced in a study of TIL therapy for anti-PD-1-resistant metastatic lung cancer. This was the immunoSEQ v3 assay. Sequenced by immunoSEQ multiplex PCR; TCRdb stores in-frame clones only, minus some. The data contain roughly 92,000 clones, roughly 65% of them singletons. The time point was: pre-treatment sample, taken before nivolumab and TIL therapy. Pleural nodules or supraclavicular lymph nodes made up most of the excised metastases sampled. The starting material was tumor tissue, obtained at baseline. These receptors were taken from a person between 25 and 79 years old with non-small cell lung cancer.

The V call is TRBV27, the J call TRBJ2-6; D is ambiguous. CDR3 length equals 18 residues. The germline gives CDR1 MNHEY, CDR2 SMNVEV (reference sequence). Trimming left V 6 bases short and J 5 bases short, with 23 bases between. The CDR3 region has the DNA TGTGCCAGCAGCCTCTTACGAAGTCGGGTCGGCTGGGCCAACGTCCTGACTTTC. Residues: CASSLLRSRVGWANVLTF.

The rearrangement uses TRBV10-2 and TRBJ2-2, with TRBD2 as a possible D gene (5 bases). This CDR3 is built from 13 residues. Germline CDR1 is WSHSY and CDR2 is SAAADI. V lost 6 bases and J lost 0, with 5 bases in between. The CDR3 sequence: CASSGTNTGELFF. DNA for the CDR3: TGCGCCAGCAGCGGGACGAACACCGGGGAGCTGTTTTTT.

V and J are TRBV7-2 and TRBJ2-2; weak D call: TRBD2 (6 bases). Germline CDR1 and CDR2: SGHTA and FQGNSA. V lost 1 base and J lost 0, with 9 bases in between. This CDR3 has 16 amino acids. The CDR3 nucleotides are TGTGCCAGCAGCTTAGGTGCGGGGACGAACACCGGGGAGCTGTTTTTT. Translating it yields CASSLGAGTNTGELFF.

This clone was observed a few times. The V and J genes are TRBV4-3 and TRBJ1-4; D remains ambiguous. The CDR3 consists of 14 residues. Trimming left V 4 bases short and J 7 bases short, with 13 bases between. Germline CDR1 is LGHNA and CDR2 is YSLEER. This CDR3 reads CASSLRTPGEKLFF. As DNA, the CDR3 is TGCGCCAGCAGCCTCAGGACCCCTGGTGAAAAACTGTTTTTT.

The chain joins TRBV28 to TRBJ2-7; perhaps TRBD2 as D (6 bases). Trimming took 6 bases from V and 3 from J, leaving 12 bases between them. CDR1 MDHEN and CDR2 SYDVKM come from the germline V gene. The CDR3 has 13 amino acids. CDR3 amino acids: CASRNHGSYEQYF. The CDR3 DNA reads as TGTGCCAGCAGAAATCACGGGAGCTACGAGCAGTACTTC.

This clone occurred a few times. CDR3 in DNA: TGCGCCAGCGGACAGGGGTTGGCGGAGACCCAGTACTTC. It translates to CASGQGLAETQYF. The gene calls are TRBV5-1 and TRBJ2-5; 9 nucleotides agree with TRBD1. Looked up from germline, CDR1 is SGHRS and CDR2 is YFSETQ. This CDR3 is 13 amino acids long. V trimming: 7 bases; J trimming: 5 bases; junction bases outside the gene matches: 6.

The rearrangement links TRBV7-3 to TRBJ2-6, with 7 bases fitting TRBD1. Trimming took 4 bases from V and 2 from J; bases not matched to a gene: 2. Germline V lookup: CDR1 SGHTA, CDR2 FQGTGA. The CDR3 sequence is 15 residues long. The CDR3 loop reads CASSSGQAGANVLTF. In DNA, the CDR3 is TGTGCCAGCAGCTCCGGACAGGCTGGGGCCAACGTCCTGACTTTC. Together with reference TRBV7-3 and TRBJ2-6, the CDR3 gives the full variable domain: GAGVSQTPSNKVTEKGKYVELRCDPISGHTALYWYRQSLGQGPEFLIYFQGTGAADDSGLPNDRFFAVRPEGSVSTLKIQRTERGDSAVYLCASSSGQAGANVLTFGAGSRLTVL.

V is TRBV5-4 and J is TRBJ2-2, with 8 bases that match TRBD1. The V segment lost 1 base and the J segment 7 bases; nucleotides outside the gene matches: 3. Germline V gives CDR1 SGHNT, CDR2 YYREEE (reference sequence). The CDR3 contains 14 residues. The CDR3 region is CASSLQGAGGELFF. The CDR3, as DNA: TGTGCCAGCAGCTTGCAGGGGGCGGGCGGGGAGCTGTTTTTT.

This chain joins TRBV28 and TRBJ1-6; D may be TRBD1 (6 bases). Looked up from germline, CDR1 is MDHEN and CDR2 is SYDVKM. The CDR3 consists of 14 residues. With 5 bases removed from V and 8 bases from J, the gap between germline ends came to 13 bases. The CDR3 nucleotides read TGTGCCAGCAGTCCCACAGGGACTGATTCACCCCTCCACTTT. This encodes CASSPTGTDSPLHF.

Remarks on this clone: Other DNA variants within this sample encode the same CDR3. J is TRBJ2-5 and V is TRBV12-3 or TRBV12-4; no clear D. The V end lost 2 bases, the J end lost 4 bases, and 2 bases lay between the germline ends. This CDR3 spans 11 amino acids. DNA of the CDR3: TGTGCCAGCAGTTTAAGAGAGACCCAGTACTTC. It is translated as CASSLRETQYF.

V and J are TRBV25-1 and TRBJ1-4, with a tentative D call TRBD1 (5 bases). The CDR3 extends over 12 amino acids. Per germline, CDR1 MGHDK and CDR2 SYGVNS. V was cut by 5 bases and J by 8 bases, with 9 bases left in between. The CDR3, as DNA: TGTGCCAGCAGTTGGGGGACGGAAAAACTGTTTTTT. This translates into CASSWGTEKLFF.

The rearrangement uses TRBV2 and TRBJ2-7; 8 positions agree with TRBD1. CDR1 and CDR2 (germline): SNHLY, FYNNEI. J gave up 5 bases and V 5 bases, and 5 bases lay outside the gene matches. The CDR3 extends over 13 amino acids. The CDR3 region has the DNA TGTGCCAGCAGTATGGACAGGGAGAACGAGCAGTACTTC. It encodes CASSMDRENEQYF.

This clone was seen a handful of times. The genes are TRBV30 and TRBJ2-1; TRBD2 matches 12 bases. The CDR3 has 13 residues. J lost 7 bases, V lost 5 bases, and 3 bases had no gene match. The germline V gene encodes CDR1 GTSNPN and CDR2 SVGIG (reference sequence). The CDR3 nucleotides are TGTGCCTGGTCCGGGACTAGCGGGAATGAGCAGTTCTTC. Amino acids: CAWSGTSGNEQFF.

The genes are TRBV6-2 or TRBV6-3 and TRBJ1-1; 9 bases map to TRBD1. The CDR3 length is 17 residues. Trimming cost V 3 bases and J 4 bases; bases outside gene matches: 12. Germline lookup yields CDR1 MNHEY and CDR2 SVGEGT. CDR3 DNA sequence: TGTGCCAGCAGTTATTTGGACAGGGGAAACTTGGGCACTGAAGCTTTCTTT. Translation: CASSYLDRGNLGTEAFF.

The chain couples TRBV7-2 to TRBJ1-6, with 7 positions matching TRBD1. CDR3 size: 15 residues. Trimming cost V 4 bases and J 7 bases; bases outside gene matches: 7. Germline V CDR1 and CDR2: SGHTA, FQGNSA. CDR3 loop: CASSSNRGGNSPLHF. The CDR3 nucleotides read TGTGCCAGCAGCTCTAACAGGGGCGGGAATTCACCCCTCCACTTT.

The chain carries TRBV18 and TRBJ2-2; no firm D call. V was cut by 3 bases and J by 0 bases, with 8 bases left in between. The CDR3 is 15 amino acids. The germline CDR1 and CDR2 sequences are KGHSH and LQKENI. The CDR3 sequence is CASSPVQTNTGELFF. The CDR3 nucleotides are TGTGCCAGCTCACCGGTCCAAACGAACACCGGGGAGCTGTTTTTT. The whole variable domain, remainder taken from reference TRBV18 and TRBJ2-2, is NAGVMQNPRHLVRRRGQEARLRCSPMKGHSHVYWYRQLPEEGLKFMVYLQKENIIDESGMPKERFSAEFPKEGPSILRIQQVVRGDSAAYFCASSPVQTNTGELFFGEGSRLTVL.

The genes are TRBV12-3 or TRBV12-4 and TRBJ1-1; no definite D call. CDR3 length: 13 residues. Trimming shortened V by 5 bases and J by 3 bases, and 10 bases separated the two germline ends. The CDR3, as DNA: TGTGCCAGCAGTCCCAGGTCAGACACTGAAGCTTTCTTT. Translation: CASSPRSDTEAFF.

The CDR3: CASSQDRTGTDTQYF. The DNA of the CDR3 is TGTGCCAGCAGCCAAGACCGGACAGGCACAGATACGCAGTATTTT. The chain combines TRBV3-1 (or the pseudogene TRBV3-2) with TRBJ2-3; tentative D call: TRBD1 (6 bases). The CDR3 length is 15 residues. Germline CDR1 reads LGHDT; CDR2 reads YNNKEL (reference sequence). Trimming shortened V by 0 bases and J by 1 base, and 8 bases separated the two germline ends.

The genes are TRBV5-5 and TRBJ2-1; TRBD2 matches at 10 bases. Trimming at V came to 3 bases and at J to 8 bases, leaving 11 bases not matched to a gene. Germline values: CDR1 SGHKS, CDR2 YYEKEE (reference sequence). The CDR3 consists of 16 residues. This CDR3 reads CASSWQLAGGPDEQFF. In DNA, the CDR3 is TGTGCCAGCAGCTGGCAATTAGCGGGGGGCCCCGATGAGCAGTTCTTC.

The rearrangement links TRBV6-2 or TRBV6-3 to TRBJ1-4; D perhaps matches TRBD1 (6 bases). The CDR3 runs to 15 residues. Germline V CDR1 and CDR2: MNHEY, SVGEGT. The V and J ends lost 5 bases and 5 bases respectively, with 15 bases between them. The CDR3, as DNA: TGTGCCAGCAGTGTCACAGGGATGGGGAATGAAAAACTGTTTTTT. This sequence encodes CASSVTGMGNEKLFF.

J is TRBJ2-1 and V is TRBV5-8; a weak D match, TRBD2 (5 bases). Trimming took off 0 bases at V and 8 bases at J, with 6 bases between the two ends. CDR1 is SGHTS, CDR2 YDEGEE, per germline. The CDR3 spans 12 residues. CDR3 sequence: CASSLGGYEQFF. The CDR3 DNA sequence: TGTGCCAGCAGCTTGGGCGGGTATGAGCAGTTCTTC.